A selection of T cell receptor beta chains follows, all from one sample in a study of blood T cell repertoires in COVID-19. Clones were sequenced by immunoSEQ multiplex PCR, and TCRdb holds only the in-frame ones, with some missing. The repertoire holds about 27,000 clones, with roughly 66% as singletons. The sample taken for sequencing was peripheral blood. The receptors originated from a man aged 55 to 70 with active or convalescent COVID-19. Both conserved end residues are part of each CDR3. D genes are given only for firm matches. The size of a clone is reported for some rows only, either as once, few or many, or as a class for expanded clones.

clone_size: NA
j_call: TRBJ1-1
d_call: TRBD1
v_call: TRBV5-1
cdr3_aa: CASSPQDRVVGEAFF
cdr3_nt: TGCGCCAGCAGCCCCCAGGACAGGGTAGTCGGTGAAGCTTTCTTT

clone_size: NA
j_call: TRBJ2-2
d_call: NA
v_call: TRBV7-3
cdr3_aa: CASSLMAGLGDTGELFF
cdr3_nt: TGTGCCAGCAGCTTAATGGCTGGATTAGGGGACACCGGGGAGCTGTTTTTT

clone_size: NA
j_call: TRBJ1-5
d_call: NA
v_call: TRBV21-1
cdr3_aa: CASSKPKGLSNQPQHF
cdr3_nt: TGTGCCAGCAGCAAACCCAAGGGGCTGAGCAATCAGCCCCAGCATTTT

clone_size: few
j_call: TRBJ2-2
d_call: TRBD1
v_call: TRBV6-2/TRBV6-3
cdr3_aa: CASSSPLGTANTGELFF
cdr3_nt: TGTGCCAGCAGTTCTCCCCTGGGGACAGCGAACACCGGGGAGCTGTTTTTT

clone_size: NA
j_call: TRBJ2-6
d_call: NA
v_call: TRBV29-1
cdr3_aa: CSVLDMAIERANVLTF
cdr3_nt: TGCAGCGTGTTAGACATGGCGATAGAAAGGGCCAACGTCCTGACTTTC

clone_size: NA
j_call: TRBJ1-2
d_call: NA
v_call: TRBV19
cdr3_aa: CASSPQRGRGYGYTF
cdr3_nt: TGTGCCAGTAGTCCTCAGCGGGGTCGCGGCTATGGCTACACCTTC

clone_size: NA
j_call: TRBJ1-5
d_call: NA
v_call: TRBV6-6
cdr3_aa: CASSYNGGSNQPQHF
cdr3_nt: TGTGCCAGCAGTTACAACGGCGGGAGCAATCAGCCCCAGCATTTT

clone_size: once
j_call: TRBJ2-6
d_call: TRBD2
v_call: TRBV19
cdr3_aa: CASSTRAGSSGANVLTF
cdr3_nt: TGTGCCAGTAGTACTCGAGCGGGGAGCTCTGGGGCCAACGTCCTGACTTTC

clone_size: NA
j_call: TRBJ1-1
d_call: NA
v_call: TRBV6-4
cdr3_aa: CASSDQMNTEAFF
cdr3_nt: TGTGCCAGCAGTGACCAGATGAACACTGAAGCTTTCTTT

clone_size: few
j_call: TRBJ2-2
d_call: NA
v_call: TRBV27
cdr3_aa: CASKGGYYIGELFF
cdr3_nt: TGTGCAAGTAAAGGAGGGTACTACATCGGGGAGCTGTTTTTT

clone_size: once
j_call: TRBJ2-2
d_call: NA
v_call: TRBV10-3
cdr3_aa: CAISGSASLNTGELFF
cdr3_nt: TGTGCCATCAGTGGTTCGGCTAGCCTGAACACCGGGGAGCTGTTTTTT

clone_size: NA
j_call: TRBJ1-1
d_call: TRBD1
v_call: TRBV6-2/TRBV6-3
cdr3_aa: CASSYGNRGRDTEAFF
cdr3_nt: TGTGCCAGCAGTTACGGGAACAGGGGGCGCGACACTGAAGCTTTCTTT

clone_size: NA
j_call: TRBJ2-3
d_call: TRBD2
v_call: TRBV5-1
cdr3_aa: CASSRGGRPDTQYF
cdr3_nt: TGCGCCAGCAGTCGGGGGGGCCGGCCAGATACGCAGTATTTT

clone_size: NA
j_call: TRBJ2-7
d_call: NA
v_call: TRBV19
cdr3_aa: CASSQRLPAYEQYF
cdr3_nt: TGTGCCAGTAGTCAAAGACTACCAGCATACGAGCAGTACTTC

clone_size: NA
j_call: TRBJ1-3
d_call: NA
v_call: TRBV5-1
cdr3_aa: CASSPTVSGNTIYF
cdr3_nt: TGCGCCAGCAGCCCGACAGTCTCTGGAAACACCATATATTTT

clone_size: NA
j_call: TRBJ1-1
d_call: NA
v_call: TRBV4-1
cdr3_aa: CASSPTDSLTEAFF
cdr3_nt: TGCGCCAGCAGCCCAACGGACAGCCTCACTGAAGCTTTCTTT